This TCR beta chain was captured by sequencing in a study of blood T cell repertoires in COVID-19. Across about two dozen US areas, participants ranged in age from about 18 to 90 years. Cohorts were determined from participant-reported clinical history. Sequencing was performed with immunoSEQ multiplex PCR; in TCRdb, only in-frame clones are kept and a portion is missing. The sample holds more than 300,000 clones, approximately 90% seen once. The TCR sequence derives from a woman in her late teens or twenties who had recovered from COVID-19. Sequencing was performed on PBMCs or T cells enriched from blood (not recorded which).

The CDR3 loop reads CASSMFPGSETQYF. The CDR3 DNA is TGTGCCAGTAGTATGTTCCCAGGGTCCGAGACCCAGTACTTC. The rearrangement uses TRBV19 and TRBJ2-5; D is possibly TRBD1 (5 bases). This CDR3 is 14 amino acids long. V lost 3 bases and J lost 5, with 13 bases in between. Per the germline V gene, CDR1 is LNHDA and CDR2 is SQIVND (reference sequence).